Below, 5 T cell receptor beta chains from the same sample are listed, as sequenced in a study of blood T cell repertoires in COVID-19. The protocol was immunoSEQ multiplex PCR, while the TCRdb copy is restricted to in-frame clones and leaves out a portion. This sample has hundreds of thousands of clones, with 89% found just once. Sequencing input: PBMCs or T cells enriched from blood (not recorded which). All receptors derive from a woman in her twenties or thirties with acute COVID-19.

This sequence joins TRBV15 and TRBJ2-5; TRBD1 aligns across 7 bases. The CDR3 extends over 15 amino acids. Germline V gene sequence: CDR1 LNHNV, CDR2 YYDKDF (reference sequence). Losses at the gene ends were 6 bases for V and 2 bases for J; bases not matched to a gene: 9. The CDR3 nucleotides read TGTGCCACCAGGATAGGGGACAGCTTGCAAGAGACCCAGTACTTC. Encoded protein: CATRIGDSLQETQYF.

V gene TRBV18 combines with J gene TRBJ1-3; the match to TRBD1 covers 7 bases. J gave up 5 bases and V 2 bases, and 3 bases lay outside the gene matches. This CDR3 is 14 amino acids long. The germline gives CDR1 KGHSH, CDR2 LQKENI. The CDR3 DNA sequence: TGTGCCAGCTCACCAGGGGACAGAAGAAACACCATATATTTT. This codes for CASSPGDRRNTIYF.

The rearrangement uses TRBV7-2 and TRBJ1-1; D is uncertain. V gave up 3 bases and J gave up 7 bases, with 15 bases separating them. This CDR3 has 14 residues. Germline V CDR1 and CDR2: SGHTA, FQGNSA. CDR3 sequence: CASSFGGFQVEAFF. For the CDR3, the DNA is TGTGCCAGCAGCTTTGGTGGGTTTCAGGTTGAAGCTTTCTTT.

This clone appeared once. The chain is built from TRBV7-3 and TRBJ2-2; TRBD1 agrees at 11 bases. Germline V gene lookup returns CDR1 SGHTA and CDR2 FQGTGA. Trimming cost V 0 bases and J 4 bases; bases outside gene matches: 13. The CDR3 runs 20 residues. The CDR3 region has the DNA TGTGCCAGCAGCTTAACGAGGCGAACGGCCGGGACAGGGGGCACCGGGGAGCTGTTTTTT. Its protein product is CASSLTRRTAGTGGTGELFF.

This clone came up once. The V call is TRBV19, the J call TRBJ2-1; D not certain. From germline, CDR1 is LNHDA and CDR2 SQIVND (reference sequence). The length of the CDR3 is 13 residues. V was pared by 6 bases and J by 5 bases, with 11 bases between. The CDR3 bases are TGTGCCAGTAGCCAAGACACCCACAATGAGCAGTTCTTC. This translates into CASSQDTHNEQFF.